This TCR beta chain originates from a study of blood T cell repertoires in COVID-19. Overall study: From T cells, B-cell-depleted T cells, or PBMCs came the material, which was cDNA or gDNA.

The CDR3 totals 14 residues. V shed 4 bases and J shed 1 base, with 7 bases lying between them. Germline assignment: CDR1 SEHNR and CDR2 FQNEAQ (reference sequence). Sequencing used immunoSEQ multiplex PCR; TCRdb keeps in-frame clones, though not all of them. The sample includes about 230,000 clones, 75% to 85% of them seen just once. The sequencing input was peripheral blood. The receptor was isolated from a woman aged 25 to 45 with COVID-19, enrolled during active disease. V gene TRBV7-9 combines with J gene TRBJ2-2; tentatively, D is TRBD1 (6 bases). The CDR3 sequence is CASSWGQNTGELFF. The CDR3 DNA follows: TGTGCCAGCAGCTGGGGACAGAACACCGGGGAGCTGTTTTTT.